This T cell receptor (beta chain) was captured in a study of regulatory T cells in long-lasting Graves disease. Overall study: A definition of persistent Graves' disease required over 5 years of antithyroid drugs plus positive TSH receptor antibodies. Study observations and caveats: Public clonotype sharing was higher in persistent than newly diagnosed patients.

For TCR beta, libraries came from iRepertoire HTBI primers and Arm-PCR of CDR3 regions. TCRdb redid the calling of the multiplex PCR reads with MiXCR, one entry per CDR3 protein. The table includes 700,000 or so distinct CDR3 sequences, around 30% detected once. The table lists this clonotype with a few counts. Its antigen is currently unknown. Time point described: persistent/refractory GD, antithyroid drugs over 5 years with positive TRAb. Preparation of the TCR library used RNA extracted from PBMCs. This clonotype was obtained from a female donor with Graves disease. The sample consisted of peripheral blood mononuclear cells (PBMCs), taken when the disease was refractory, from a patient treated with antithyroid drugs.

Here the CDR3 DNA reads TGTGCCAGCAGCTTAACAGGGATACTTGGTGAGCAGTTCTTC. Translating it yields CASSLTGILGEQFF. This chain connects TRBV7-3 to TRBJ2-1; D call uncertain. Between the trimmed V and J ends, which lost 0 bases and 9 bases, there was a span of 12 bases. This CDR3 is 14 amino acids long. Germline V CDR1 and CDR2: SGHTA, FQGTGA. The variable domain in full, with the rest retrieved from reference TRBV7-3 and TRBJ2-1, is GAGVSQTPSNKVTEKGKYVELRCDPISGHTALYWYRQSLGQGPEFLIYFQGTGAADDSGLPNDRFFAVRPEGSVSTLKIQRTERGDSAVYLCASSLTGILGEQFFGPGTRLTVL.